A selection of T cell receptor beta chains follows, all from one sample in a study of PD-1 blockade in classical Hodgkin lymphoma. Profiled with immunoSEQ multiplex PCR; TCRdb holds only in-frame clones, not every one. This sample has tens of thousands of clones, with around three quarters found just once. The sequences come from peripheral blood mononuclear cells (PBMCs), collected before the second cycle of nivolumab. The receptors come from a human donor with classical Hodgkin lymphoma. Each CDR3 is given with its conserved first and last residue. Each record gives: J gene, D gene, V gene, clone size, CDR3 protein, CDR3 DNA. D genes are given only for firm matches. Expanded clones are given a class, and other clones once, few, many or no size at all.

TRBJ2-1 NA TRBV19 NA CASSIWMYNEQFF TGTGCCAGTAGTATATGGATGTACAATGAGCAGTTCTTC
TRBJ2-3 TRBD1 TRBV7-3 NA CASSPGTGIADTQYF TGTGCCAGCAGCCCCGGGACAGGGATCGCAGATACGCAGTATTTT
TRBJ1-4 NA TRBV19 NA CASKDEKLFF TGTGCCAGTAAGGATGAAAAACTGTTTTTT
TRBJ2-7 NA TRBV14 NA CASSPGHFYEQYF TGTGCCAGCAGCCCGGGACACTTTTACGAGCAGTACTTC
TRBJ2-7 TRBD1 TRBV7-9 NA CASSPRPGQYYEQYF TGTGCCAGCAGTCCTAGGCCGGGACAGTACTACGAGCAGTACTTC
TRBJ1-2 NA TRBV4-2 NA CASSQEGRKGVWYGYTF TGTGCCAGCAGCCAAGAGGGTAGAAAGGGCGTGTGGTATGGCTACACCTTC
TRBJ1-5 NA TRBV6-6 few CASMGRSNQPQHF TGTGCCAGTATGGGAAGGAGCAATCAGCCCCAGCATTTT
TRBJ1-5 NA TRBV27 NA CASSLWADSNQPQHF TGTGCCAGCAGTTTATGGGCAGATAGCAATCAGCCCCAGCATTTT
TRBJ2-6 NA TRBV9 few CASSDWGSGANVLTF TGTGCCAGCAGCGACTGGGGCTCTGGGGCCAACGTCCTGACTTTC
TRBJ2-1 TRBD2 TRBV6-1 once CASSAMRGINEQFF TGTGCCAGCAGTGCAATGCGGGGGATCAATGAGCAGTTCTTC
TRBJ2-5 NA TRBV2 NA CASSVTREETQYF TGTGCCAGCAGTGTGACTAGAGAAGAGACCCAGTACTTC
TRBJ2-7 NA TRBV28 NA CASSRFYEQYF TGTGCCAGCAGTCGCTTCTACGAGCAGTACTTC
TRBJ1-1 TRBD1 TRBV11-3 NA CASSPGTDTEAFF TGTGCCAGCAGCCCCGGGACAGATACTGAAGCTTTCTTT
TRBJ1-5 NA TRBV4-2 NA CASSGTGSNQPQHF TGTGCCAGCAGCGGCACGGGGAGCAATCAGCCCCAGCATTTT
TRBJ1-1 NA TRBV7-8 NA CASTFVGFTEAFF TGTGCCAGCACCTTTGTAGGGTTCACTGAAGCTTTCTTT
TRBJ1-3 NA TRBV5-4 NA CASSYSGNTIYF TGTGCCAGCAGCTACTCTGGAAACACCATATATTTT
TRBJ1-5 NA TRBV6-4 NA CASPLPRRDTCNQPQHF TGTGCCAGCCCTCTCCCCCGCCGGGACACTTGTAATCAGCCCCAGCATTTT
TRBJ2-5 TRBD2 TRBV18 NA CASSPRSAGGPETQYF TGTGCCAGCTCACCAAGGTCTGCGGGGGGGCCAGAGACCCAGTACTTC
TRBJ2-5 NA TRBV6-6 NA CASTSNQGTETQYF TGTGCCAGCACTTCCAATCAGGGTACAGAGACCCAGTACTTC
TRBJ1-6 TRBD1 TRBV9 NA CASSVEGTGYNSPLHF TGTGCCAGCAGCGTAGAAGGGACAGGGTATAATTCACCCCTCCACTTT
TRBJ2-3 TRBD1 TRBV6-6 medium-sized CASSYSGTVVF TGTGCCAGCAGTTACTCAGGGACAGTGGTTTTT
TRBJ2-7 NA TRBV29-1 NA CSVGGALYEQYF TGCAGCGTTGGCGGGGCCCTCTACGAGCAGTACTTC
TRBJ2-5 NA TRBV7-9 NA CASSRDMPQETQYF TGTGCCAGCAGCCGAGACATGCCACAAGAGACCCAGTACTTC
TRBJ2-3 NA TRBV9 NA CASSVRGAVPDTQYF TGTGCCAGCAGCGTACGGGGGGCCGTCCCAGATACGCAGTATTTT
TRBJ1-1 NA TRBV15 NA CATRRQALARAEAFF TGTGCCACCAGGCGGCAGGCCCTCGCGAGGGCTGAAGCTTTCTTT
TRBJ1-1 TRBD1 TRBV18 medium-sized CASSPLPTGAQTEAFF TGTGCCAGCTCACCTCTACCAACAGGGGCACAGACTGAAGCTTTCTTT
TRBJ1-5 NA TRBV18 NA CASSPDSGHQPQHF TGTGCCAGCTCGCCTGACTCGGGGCACCAGCCCCAGCATTTT
TRBJ2-3 NA TRBV7-2 NA CASSPLSTDTQYF TGTGCCAGCAGCCCACTAAGCACAGATACGCAGTATTTT
TRBJ2-5 NA TRBV9 NA CASSAQGFETQYF TGTGCCAGCAGCGCCCAGGGCTTCGAGACCCAGTACTTC
TRBJ1-2 NA TRBV11-2 NA CASSSRAVKGYTF TGTGCCAGCAGCTCCCGGGCGGTGAAGGGCTACACCTTC
TRBJ2-7 NA TRBV14 NA CASSQDRVGAYEQYF TGTGCCAGCAGCCAAGATAGAGTCGGCGCCTACGAGCAGTACTTC
TRBJ2-3 NA TRBV6-1 NA CASRDGDTQYF TGTGCCAGCAGGGATGGGGATACGCAGTATTTT
TRBJ1-4 TRBD1 TRBV19 few CASNTGTGIEKLFF TGTGCCAGTAATACCGGGACAGGGATTGAAAAACTGTTTTTT
TRBJ1-5 NA TRBV10-3 NA CAISEDSQNNQPQHF TGTGCCATCAGTGAAGATAGCCAGAACAATCAGCCCCAGCATTTT
TRBJ1-1 NA TRBV7-9 NA CASSPNPGTANTEAFF TGTGCCAGCAGCCCTAATCCCGGGACTGCGAACACTGAAGCTTTCTTT
TRBJ2-7 TRBD2 TRBV28 NA CATTGGRFYEQYF TGTGCCACCACGGGGGGGAGGTTTTACGAGCAGTACTTC
TRBJ1-1 NA TRBV19 NA CASSSTRIWNTEAFF TGTGCCAGTAGTTCAACCAGAATCTGGAACACTGAAGCTTTCTTT
TRBJ2-3 NA TRBV5-1 NA CASSLGGAGDTQYF TGCGCCAGCAGCTTGGGAGGGGCGGGAGATACGCAGTATTTT
TRBJ2-2 TRBD2 TRBV14 NA CASSRLTSGGATGELFF TGTGCCAGCAGCCGACTAACTAGCGGGGGAGCGACCGGGGAGCTGTTTTTT
TRBJ2-7 NA TRBV7-9 NA CASSSSAGTPSGEQYF TGTGCCAGCAGCAGTTCCGCCGGGACGCCCTCAGGAGAGCAGTACTTC